Here is one T cell receptor (beta chain) with its context. The antigen is not known. This entry belongs to a study of cytomegalovirus exposure and HLA in healthy donors. Primers: 60 Vbeta forward and 13 Jbeta reverse. The repertoire was sequenced with immunoSEQ multiplex PCR; TCRdb's copy has only in-frame clones and lacks some. The top ten clones hold under 3.5% of a sample with fewer than 200,000 clones, over 60% of them seen once. The study, taken as a whole, reports: A later analysis revealed that TCR association rates differed between HLA loci, peaking at DRB1 and bottoming out at HLA-C.

Germline loops: CDR1 GTSNPN, CDR2 SVGIG (reference sequence). This CDR3 has 17 amino acids. V was clipped by 7 bases and J by 2 bases; unmatched bases: 16. V and J are TRBV30 and TRBJ1-1; TRBD1 matches 10 bases. This TCR was recovered from a young woman in good health and CMV-seronegative. The sample consisted of PBMCs. The CDR3 DNA follows: TGTGCCTCTACCTTCGGGGACAGGGGCCCTATTAACACTGAAGCTTTCTTT. As protein: CASTFGDRGPINTEAFF.